The 29 T cell receptor beta chains presented below share a single source sample, sequenced in a study of T-cell reconstitution after alpha-beta-depleted transplantation in children. Unique molecular identifiers featured in how the TCRbeta library was prepared. TCRdb re-called the PCR reads through MiXCR, storing one row per CDR3 protein. The sample lists roughly 300,000 distinct CDR3 sequences, around 10% occurring once. The specimen was PBMCs from the stem cell graft donor, collected from the stem cell graft. The receptors originated from a human donor who donated a stem cell graft to a child with acute lymphoblastic leukemia.

Many counts were recorded for this clonotype. The V call is TRBV20-1, the J call TRBJ2-1; possibly TRBD2 for D (5 bases). CDR3 size: 14 residues. Germline-derived CDR1 and CDR2 are DFQATT and SNEGSKA (reference sequence). Trimming removed 5 bases from V and 3 bases from J, with 14 bases in between. CDR3 loop: CSALELGLYNEQFF. The CDR3 DNA sequence: TGCAGTGCTTTGGAACTAGGGCTCTACAATGAGCAGTTCTTC.

The rearrangement uses TRBV20-1 and TRBJ2-3; D unresolved. Germline CDR1 and CDR2: DFQATT and SNEGSKA (reference sequence). V was shortened by 1 base and J by 2 bases, with 7 bases between the two germline ends. The CDR3 runs 13 residues. DNA for the CDR3: TGCAGTGCTAGAGTTCGACTCACAGATACGCAGTATTTT. Its protein product is CSARVRLTDTQYF.

The chain joins TRBV2 to TRBJ2-7, with 12 bases that match TRBD2. J lost 5 bases, V lost 6 bases, and 8 bases had no gene match. This CDR3 spans 15 amino acids. Germline loops: CDR1 SNHLY, CDR2 FYNNEI. CDR3 DNA sequence: TGTGCCAGCAGACCAAGGACTAGCGGGACGGACGAGCAGTACTTC. Encoded protein: CASRPRTSGTDEQYF.

This clonotype showed up just a few times. The chain employs TRBV5-4 and TRBJ1-4; D possibly corresponds to TRBD1 (5 bases). CDR1 and CDR2 (germline): SGHNT, YYREEE (reference sequence). Trimming took off 2 bases at V and 0 bases at J, with 20 bases between the two ends. This CDR3 is built from 19 residues. DNA for the CDR3: TGTGCCAGCAGCTTTCTGTCTGGCCAGGGCGATGCAACTAATGAAAAACTGTTTTTT. The encoded protein is CASSFLSGQGDATNEKLFF.

This clonotype was recorded many times. The rearrangement joins TRBV9 to TRBJ2-1; TRBD2 agrees at 9 bases. The CDR3 has 14 amino acids. The V and J ends lost 5 bases and 6 bases, in that order; junction bases with no gene match: 6. Germline loops: CDR1 SGDLS, CDR2 YYNGEE. The CDR3 reads CASSLSGSTNEQFF. CDR3 DNA: TGTGCCAGCAGTCTTAGCGGGAGTACCAATGAGCAGTTCTTC.

This clonotype has a handful of counts. The CDR3 DNA is TGTGCCAGCAGCCTCGGGGCCAGCAGGGCGGATACGCAGTATTTT. Protein: CASSLGASRADTQYF. This chain links TRBV4-2 with TRBJ2-3; D could derive from TRBD1 or TRBD2 (5 bases each). Trimming cost V 4 bases and J 6 bases, with 17 bases left between them. Germline lookup yields CDR1 LGHNA and CDR2 YNFKEQ. The CDR3 loop spans 15 amino acids.

The table lists this clonotype with a few counts. The J gene is TRBJ2-7, the V gene TRBV5-1; weak D call: TRBD1 (6 bases). Germline V gives CDR1 SGHRS, CDR2 YFSETQ. The V and J ends lost 0 bases and 2 bases respectively, with 12 bases between them. The CDR3 loop spans 15 amino acids. The CDR3 sequence is CASSLEGTGPYEQYF. The CDR3 nucleotides read TGCGCCAGCAGCTTGGAAGGTACAGGGCCCTACGAGCAGTACTTC.

This clonotype has more than one count but fewer than ten. CDR3 DNA: TGTGCCAGCAGTGAAGCTTTGGGGGCCTACTATGGCTACACCTTC. Translated: CASSEALGAYYGYTF. The rearrangement uses TRBV6-1 and TRBJ1-2, with D perhaps matching TRBD1 (6 bases). Germline lookup yields CDR1 MNHNS and CDR2 SASEGT. Trimming took 0 bases from V and 3 from J, leaving 11 bases between them. This CDR3 region has 15 residues.

This clonotype was observed a handful of times. The J gene is TRBJ2-7, the V gene TRBV9; TRBD1 agrees at 9 bases. The CDR3 spans 15 residues. V gave up 4 bases and J gave up 1 base; unmatched junction bases: 6. In germline, CDR1 is SGDLS, CDR2 YYNGEE. The CDR3 loop is CASSKRTGASYEQYF. CDR3 coding DNA: TGTGCCAGCAGCAAAAGGACAGGGGCTTCCTACGAGCAGTACTTC.

V is TRBV4-3 and J is TRBJ2-7; D unclear. This CDR3 is 14 amino acids long. The ends were cut back, 0 bases at V and 7 bases at J, with 13 bases in the middle. Germline V gene lookup returns CDR1 LGHNA and CDR2 YSLEER. The CDR3 nucleotides read TGCGCCAGCAGCCAAGATGTACTATCTGGGGAGCAGTACTTC. Its protein is CASSQDVLSGEQYF.

This clonotype has just a few counts. DNA of the CDR3: TGTGCCAGCAGCCCGAGGACTAGCGGGAGTCTTGAGACCCAGTACTTC. Protein sequence: CASSPRTSGSLETQYF. V and J are TRBV7-2 and TRBJ2-5; 13 bases are shared with TRBD2. This CDR3 is built from 16 residues. V lost 5 bases to trimming and J lost 5 bases; unmatched junction nucleotides: 8. Germline assignment: CDR1 SGHTA and CDR2 FQGNSA.

The rearrangement joins TRBV4-3 to TRBJ2-1; no reliable D call. Germline V CDR1 and CDR2: LGHNA, YSLEER. The CDR3 extends over 12 amino acids. The V end lost 5 bases, the J end lost 5 bases, and 7 bases lay between the germline ends. The CDR3 bases are TGCGCCAGCAGCAGTGGGGACAATGAGCAGTTCTTC. Its protein is CASSSGDNEQFF.

V usage is TRBV7-2 and J usage is TRBJ2-2; the match to TRBD1 covers 8 bases. This CDR3 is built from 15 residues. Per the germline V gene, CDR1 is SGHTA and CDR2 is FQGNSA. The V segment lost 3 bases and the J segment 4 bases; nucleotides outside the gene matches: 4. The DNA for the CDR3 is TGTGCCAGCAGCTTTACAACAGGGGGCACCGGGGAGCTGTTTTTT. It is translated as CASSFTTGGTGELFF.

This clonotype has ten or more counts. The chain couples TRBV27 to TRBJ2-2; D is ambiguous. This CDR3 comprises 14 residues. V lost 3 bases and J 1 base, leaving 6 bases between the germline ends. Germline V gene lookup returns CDR1 MNHEY and CDR2 SMNVEV (reference sequence). CDR3 amino acids: CASSLIGNTGELFF. The CDR3, as DNA: TGTGCCAGCAGTTTGATAGGGAACACCGGGGAGCTGTTTTTT.

The genes are TRBV28 and TRBJ2-7; TRBD2 agrees at 7 bases. Germline assignment: CDR1 MDHEN and CDR2 SYDVKM. After removal of 3 bases from V and 6 bases from J, the junction contained 14 bases not matched to a gene. The CDR3 sequence is 16 residues long. The CDR3 bases are TGTGCCAGCAGTTTGGAAGGGAGCGGGACTTCGGGCGAGCAGTACTTC. This sequence encodes CASSLEGSGTSGEQYF.

This clonotype showed up just a few times. The chain employs TRBV15 and TRBJ2-7, with TRBD2 matching 7 bases. CDR1 LNHNV and CDR2 YYDKDF come from the germline V gene (reference sequence). The CDR3 spans 14 residues. Unmatched junction bases numbered 7, after V lost 4 bases and J lost 4 bases. In DNA form, the CDR3 reads TGTGCCACCAGCACAGGACTAGTTCAATACGAGCAGTACTTC. Protein product: CATSTGLVQYEQYF.

In its sample, this clonotype was seen many times. J is TRBJ2-1 and V is TRBV15, with a possible D match to TRBD2 (6 bases). The CDR3 has 15 amino acids. The V and J ends lost 0 bases and 7 bases respectively, with 13 bases between them. Germline CDR1 and CDR2: LNHNV and YYDKDF (reference sequence). As DNA, the CDR3 is TGTGCCACCAGCAGAGAAGTCCGGGGGTTAAATGAGCAGTTCTTC. Translation: CATSREVRGLNEQFF.

The chain uses TRBV20-1 and TRBJ1-1; 7 nucleotides agree with TRBD1. CDR1 DFQATT and CDR2 SNEGSKA come from the germline V gene (reference sequence). The CDR3 length is 16 residues. As DNA, the CDR3 is TGCAGCTTCAGGGGGGAGCGGAGAGGGCCCTACACTGAAGCTTTCTTT. Encoded protein: CSFRGERRGPYTEAFF.

This clonotype was detected only a few times. The chain employs TRBV7-2 and TRBJ2-5; 8 bases are a match to TRBD1. The CDR3 sequence is 15 residues long. V lost 2 bases to trimming and J lost 2 bases; unmatched junction nucleotides: 4. CDR1 SGHTA and CDR2 FQGNSA come from the germline V gene. This CDR3 is CASSLSGGNQETQYF. The DNA for the CDR3 is TGTGCCAGCAGCTTATCAGGGGGCAATCAAGAGACCCAGTACTTC.

This clonotype turned up a few times. The CDR3 reads CATSDPGTGAPYEQYF. Here the CDR3 DNA reads TGTGCCACCAGTGATCCCGGGACAGGGGCACCCTACGAGCAGTACTTC. The chain employs TRBV24-1 and TRBJ2-7, with 10 bases that match TRBD1. Unmatched junction bases numbered 6, after V lost 3 bases and J lost 2 bases. CDR1 is KGHDR, CDR2 SFDVKD, per germline. The CDR3 consists of 16 residues.

This clonotype has just a few counts. This chain joins TRBV7-2 and TRBJ1-2, with 7 bases aligning to TRBD1. The CDR3 is 16 amino acids. The V gene's germline CDR1 is SGHTA and CDR2 FQGNSA. The V gene end was trimmed by 5 bases and the J gene end by 4 bases; junction bases not matched to a gene: 13. The CDR3 sequence is CASSEVTGEKLYGYTF. The CDR3 nucleotides read TGTGCCAGCAGCGAAGTCACAGGGGAAAAGCTCTATGGCTACACCTTC.

J is TRBJ2-5 and V is TRBV14; D is unresolved. CDR1 SGHDN and CDR2 FVKESK come from the germline V gene. This CDR3 is 12 amino acids long. Between the trimmed V and J ends, which lost 1 base and 4 bases, there was a span of 4 bases. CDR3 nucleotides: TGTGCCAGCAGCCAAGTACCAGAGACCCAGTACTTC. This translates into CASSQVPETQYF. The full variable domain, its missing parts supplied by reference TRBV14 and TRBJ2-5, is EAGVTQFPSHSVIEKGQTVTLRCDPISGHDNLYWYRRVMGKEIKFLLHFVKESKQDESGMPNNRFLAERTGGTYSTLKVQPAELEDSGVYFCASSQVPETQYFGPGTRLLVL.

This clonotype was recorded a few times. The rearrangement joins TRBV7-3 to TRBJ2-5; D gene uncertain. The CDR3 has 15 residues. Trimming stripped 3 bases from V and 2 bases from J, with 13 bases between. Per the germline V gene, CDR1 is SGHTA and CDR2 is FQGTGA. The CDR3 region is CASSLGLGPQETQYF. The CDR3 DNA follows: TGTGCCAGCAGCTTGGGTTTGGGCCCGCAAGAGACCCAGTACTTC.

The J gene is TRBJ2-7, the V gene TRBV27; D ambiguous. The germline V gene encodes CDR1 MNHEY and CDR2 SMNVEV (reference sequence). The ends were cut back, 3 bases at V and 2 bases at J, with 11 bases in the middle. There are 14 residues in the CDR3. The CDR3 coding sequence is TGTGCCAGCAGTTTTGAACCGAAAGCCTACGAGCAGTACTTC. Amino acids: CASSFEPKAYEQYF.

This clonotype was counted ten times or more. This chain connects TRBV4-1 to TRBJ1-1, with 7 bases matching TRBD1. Germline V gives CDR1 MGHRA, CDR2 YSYEKL. The CDR3 consists of 18 residues. Losses at the gene ends were 3 bases for V and 0 bases for J; bases not matched to a gene: 13. The CDR3 loop is CASSHPKRGHRMNTEAFF. In DNA form, the CDR3 reads TGCGCCAGCAGCCATCCGAAGAGGGGGCACCGTATGAACACTGAAGCTTTCTTT.

The chain combines TRBV12-3 or TRBV12-4 with TRBJ1-1; 8 bases fit TRBD1. The CDR3 loop spans 17 amino acids. J lost 0 bases, V lost 3 bases, and 9 bases had no gene match. The CDR3 is CASSFGSMTGVNTEAFF. The CDR3, as DNA: TGTGCCAGCAGTTTCGGCTCAATGACAGGGGTGAACACTGAAGCTTTCTTT.

This clonotype was detected only a few times. The chain combines TRBV4-3 with TRBJ2-7, with 7 positions matching TRBD2. The CDR3 contains 15 residues. Looked up from germline, CDR1 is LGHNA and CDR2 is YSLEER. With V trimmed by 1 base and J by 3 bases, 6 bases remained unmatched. The CDR3 DNA is TGCGCCAGCAGCCAAGGGTGGGAGGGGAGCTACGAGCAGTACTTC. This codes for CASSQGWEGSYEQYF.

The chain is built from TRBV11-2 and TRBJ2-5; D possibly matches TRBD1 or TRBD2 (5 bases each). Trimming removed 0 bases at V and 5 bases at J, with 13 bases between. This CDR3 spans 15 amino acids. The V gene's germline CDR1 is SGHAT and CDR2 FQNNGV. The CDR3 protein is CASSLDGTSLETQYF. For the CDR3, the DNA is TGTGCCAGCAGCTTAGACGGGACGAGTCTGGAGACCCAGTACTTC. The full variable domain, rest sourced from reference TRBV11-2 and TRBJ2-5, is EAGVAQSPRYKIIEKRQSVAFWCNPISGHATLYWYQQILGQGPKLLIQFQNNGVVDDSQLPKDRFSAERLKGVDSTLKIQPAKLEDSAVYLCASSLDGTSLETQYFGPGTRLLVL.

The chain joins TRBV7-6 to TRBJ2-1; TRBD2 matches at 7 bases. The CDR3 has 16 amino acids. Germline V gives CDR1 SGHVS, CDR2 FNYEAQ. The ends lost 5 bases at V and 6 bases at J; junction bases unmatched: 13. CDR3 sequence: CASSPQGGRTFNEQFF. DNA of the CDR3: TGTGCCAGCAGCCCTCAAGGCGGGAGAACATTCAATGAGCAGTTCTTC.